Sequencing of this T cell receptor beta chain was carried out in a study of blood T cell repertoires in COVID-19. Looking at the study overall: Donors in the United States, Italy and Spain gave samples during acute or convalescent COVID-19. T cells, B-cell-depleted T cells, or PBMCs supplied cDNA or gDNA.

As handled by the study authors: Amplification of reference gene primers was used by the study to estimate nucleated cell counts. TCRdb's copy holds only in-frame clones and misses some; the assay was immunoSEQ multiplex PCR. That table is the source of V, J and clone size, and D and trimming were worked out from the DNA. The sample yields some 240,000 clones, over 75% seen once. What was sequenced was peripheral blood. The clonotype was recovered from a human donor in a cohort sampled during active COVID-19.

The CDR3 DNA follows: TGTGCCAGCAGACAGGGTATGGGCAATTCACCCCTCCACTTT. Protein: CASRQGMGNSPLHF. The chain recombines TRBV27 with TRBJ1-6, with a weak D call TRBD1 (6 bases). CDR1 is MNHEY, CDR2 SMNVEV, per germline (reference sequence). Trimming pared 6 bases from V and 7 bases from J, leaving 13 bases between. This CDR3 region has 14 residues.